Sequencing of this T cell receptor (beta chain) was carried out in a study of early T cells in non-severe SARS-CoV-2 infection. One entry per CDR3 protein results from TCRdb running MiXCR on the 5' RACE reads. The top ten hold approximately 13% of the sample, which has about 52,000 distinct CDR3 sequences, 9.5% to 12% seen once. The sequence derives from an adult who was a healthcare worker with PCR-confirmed SARS-CoV-2 infection or an uninfected control (not recorded which). The sequencing sample was made of whole blood.

In nucleotides, the CDR3 is TGTGCCAGCAGCCGAATCCATTCACCCCTCCACTTT. Protein sequence: CASSRIHSPLHF. V gene TRBV11-2 combines with J gene TRBJ1-6; D gene uncertain. This CDR3 is built from 12 residues. V was pared by 5 bases and J by 8 bases, with 7 bases between. Germline CDR1 is SGHAT and CDR2 is FQNNGV.